The text below deals with one T cell receptor beta chain. Enrollees, about 18 to 89 years old, lived in about two dozen US areas. This record belongs to a study of blood T cell repertoires in COVID-19. The overall study: Either two negative PCRs, clearance, or symptom resolution qualified Cohort 3 donors as recovered. From T cells, B-cell-depleted T cells, or PBMCs came the material, which was cDNA or gDNA.

Trimming cost V 7 bases and J 6 bases, with 15 bases left between them. CDR1 is SQVTM and CDR2 is ANQGSEA in the germline V gene. This CDR3 region has 12 residues. In the original workflow: Amplification of reference gene primers provided the estimated nucleated cell counts. Only in-frame clones appear in the TCRdb table, and some are missing; sequencing was by immunoSEQ multiplex PCR. The V and J calls and clone size come from that table; D and trimming were worked out from the DNA. The sample gives over 110,000 clones, 84% of which show up once; roughly 3.9% is in the top ten. The source material was PBMCs or T cells enriched from blood (not recorded which). The clonotype originates from a man in his forties or fifties in a cohort exposed to, infected with or recovered from COVID-19 (not recorded which). The chain recombines TRBV29-1 with TRBJ1-1; D unresolved. The CDR3 loop reads CSGALDGPEAFF. The CDR3 DNA reads as TGCAGCGGGGCCCTCGACGGTCCTGAAGCTTTCTTT.